This T cell receptor (beta chain) was identified during a study of cytomegalovirus exposure and HLA in healthy donors. Study-wide findings and caveats: Judged likely to be a sequencing artifact was a cluster of highly shared sequence variants. Looking again later, the authors saw that most CMV-associated TCR beta chains seemed HLA-restricted. A missense variant in DCLRE1C was later tied to TCR beta V- and J-gene trimming. As a later analysis showed, several of the most significant clusters appeared to be linked to common viral pathogens.

To note about this clone: No antigen is known for it.

60 Vbeta and 13 Jbeta primers were used in PCR. Here immunoSEQ multiplex PCR was the method, and the copy in TCRdb shows in-frame clones only, minus some. The sample lists about 87,000 clones, 75% to 80% occurring once. V gave up 5 bases and J gave up 8 bases; unmatched junction bases: 7. The CDR3 contains 13 residues. Germline lookup yields CDR1 SGHTA and CDR2 FQGTGA. Material: PBMCs. This TCR was recovered from a middle-aged woman in good health and CMV-seronegative. The chain carries TRBV7-3 and TRBJ2-3, with 7 bases fitting TRBD1. The DNA of the CDR3 is TGTGCCAGCAGCCACGGACAGGCTGGTACGCAGTATTTT. Residues: CASSHGQAGTQYF. The full variable domain, its missing parts supplied by reference TRBV7-3 and TRBJ2-3, is GAGVSQTPSNKVTEKGKYVELRCDPISGHTALYWYRQSLGQGPEFLIYFQGTGAADDSGLPNDRFFAVRPEGSVSTLKIQRTERGDSAVYLCASSHGQAGTQYFGPGTRLTVL.